The present entry profiles one TCR beta chain with its context. Study processing details: Estimation of nucleated cell counts was performed using reference gene primer amplification. Assay: immunoSEQ multiplex PCR; the TCRdb copy retains only in-frame clones and omits some. The DNA gave D and trimming, while V, J and clone size come from that table. Among about 130,000 clones, around 86% were seen once, and the ten largest hold 2% to 3%. Trimming removed 5 bases from V and 6 bases from J, with 18 bases in between. Germline lookup yields CDR1 SGHRS and CDR2 YFSETQ. This CDR3 spans 16 amino acids. This sample is drawn from a study of blood T cell repertoires in COVID-19. Across the study: The origin of the acute and convalescent COVID-19 samples was the United States, Italy and Spain. T cells, B-cell-depleted T cells, or PBMCs supplied cDNA or gDNA.

V and J are TRBV5-1 and TRBJ1-6; TRBD1 is a possible D gene (6 bases). The sample comprised peripheral blood. The receptor was derived from a man aged 45 to 65 with active COVID-19. In DNA, the CDR3 is TGCGCCAGCAGAAATTCACAGGGTTTAGCTAATTCACCCCTCCACTTT. This sequence encodes CASRNSQGLANSPLHF.